Below are 5 T cell receptor beta chains sequenced from a single sample in a study of OX40 agonist ivuxolimab in advanced cancers. Sequencing used immunoSEQ multiplex PCR; TCRdb keeps in-frame clones, though not all of them. The sample consists of just under 65,000 clones, roughly nine tenths of them appearing once. The sample here was CD4+ or CD8+ T cells sorted from blood, taken in a trial of the OX40 agonist ivuxolimab. The source is an adult with an advanced solid tumor such as melanoma, head and neck, liver or kidney cancer.

This clone was counted a few times. The V and J genes are TRBV7-6 and TRBJ2-5; D might be TRBD1 (5 bases). The CDR3 has 12 amino acids. Trimming left V 5 bases short and J 5 bases short, with 9 bases between. Germline V gene sequence: CDR1 SGHVS, CDR2 FNYEAQ. The CDR3 DNA reads TGTGCCAGCAGCAGTCAGGGCGAGACCCAGTACTTC. It translates to CASSSQGETQYF.

The V and J genes are TRBV6-1 and TRBJ2-2; D not resolved. The CDR3 extends over 13 amino acids. Germline V gene sequence: CDR1 MNHNS, CDR2 SASEGT. Trimming cost V 3 bases and J 6 bases, with 8 bases left between them. The CDR3 spells CASSETDAGELFF. CDR3 DNA: TGTGCCAGCAGTGAGACTGACGCCGGGGAGCTGTTTTTT.

The V and J genes are TRBV7-9 and TRBJ2-1; D is possibly TRBD1 (5 bases). V was shortened by 1 base and J by 12 bases, with 19 bases between the two germline ends. Germline V gene data show CDR1 as SEHNR and CDR2 as FQNEAQ (reference sequence). CDR3 length: 15 residues. The CDR3 reads CASSLVVGRPPGQFF. The CDR3 DNA is TGTGCCAGCAGCTTAGTGGTGGGGCGTCCCCCGGGGCAGTTCTTC. Combining the CDR3 with reference TRBV7-9 and TRBJ2-1 gives the whole variable domain DTGVSQNPRHKITKRGQNVTFRCDPISEHNRLYWYRQTLGQGPEFLTYFQNEAQLEKSRLLSDRFSAERPKGSFSTLEIQRTEQGDSAMYLCASSLVVGRPPGQFFGPGTRLTVL.

The rearrangement links TRBV18 to TRBJ2-5, with 12 nucleotides matching TRBD2. The better agreement between TRBJ2-7 and the DNA end casts doubt on the J call. This CDR3 spans 15 amino acids. Germline V gene lookup returns CDR1 KGHSH and CDR2 LQKENI. The CDR3 DNA sequence: TGTGCCAGCTCACCACCGGGACTAGCGGGCGGCGAGCAGTACTTC. This translates into CASSPPGLAGGEQYF.

The CDR3 loop is CASSLNNGDTQYF. Written as DNA, the CDR3 is TGTGCCAGCTCACTGAACAATGGGGATACGCAGTATTTT. V and J are TRBV18 and TRBJ2-3, with D unclear. Germline CDR1 and CDR2: KGHSH and LQKENI. The CDR3 length is 13 residues. Trimming stripped 4 bases from V and 6 bases from J, with 11 bases between.